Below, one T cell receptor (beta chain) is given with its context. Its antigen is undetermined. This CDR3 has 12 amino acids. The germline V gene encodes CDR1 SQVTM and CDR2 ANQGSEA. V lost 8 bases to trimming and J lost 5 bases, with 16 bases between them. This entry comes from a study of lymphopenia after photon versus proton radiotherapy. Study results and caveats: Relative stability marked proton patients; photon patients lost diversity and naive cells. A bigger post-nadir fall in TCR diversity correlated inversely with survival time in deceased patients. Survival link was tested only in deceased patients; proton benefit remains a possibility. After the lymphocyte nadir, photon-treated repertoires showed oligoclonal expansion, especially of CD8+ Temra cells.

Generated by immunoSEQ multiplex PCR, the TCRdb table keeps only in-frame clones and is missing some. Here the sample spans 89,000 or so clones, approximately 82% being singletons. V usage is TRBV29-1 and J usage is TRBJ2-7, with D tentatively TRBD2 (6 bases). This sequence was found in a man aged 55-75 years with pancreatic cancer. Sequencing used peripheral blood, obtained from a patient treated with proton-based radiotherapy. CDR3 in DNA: TGCAGCTCAGGGACTCCTCCTGACGAGCAGTACTTC. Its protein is CSSGTPPDEQYF.